Sequencing of this T cell receptor (beta chain) was carried out in a study of cytomegalovirus exposure and HLA in healthy donors. Study-level results: There was a cluster of highly shared sequence variants that was likely a sequencing artifact.

Use of 60 Vbeta and 13 Jbeta primers characterized the PCR. The method was immunoSEQ multiplex PCR; TCRdb's version includes in-frame clones alone and lacks a portion of them. Among some 190,000 clones listed, around 77% were seen once. V was clipped by 0 bases and J by 1 base; unmatched bases: 3. The CDR3 is made up of 17 amino acids. Germline V gene lookup returns CDR1 SGHDT and CDR2 YYEEEE. It was healthy bone marrow donors who served as donors. As concerns this clone: The antigen remains undetermined.

This receptor was taken from a woman aged 25 to 39 in good health and CMV-seronegative. J is TRBJ2-6 and V is TRBV5-6, with 8 positions matching TRBD1. The sample consisted of PBMCs. The CDR3 DNA is TGTGCCAGCAGCTTGGGGCAGGGGGCGTCTGGGGCCAACGTCCTGACTTTC. It specifies CASSLGQGASGANVLTF.